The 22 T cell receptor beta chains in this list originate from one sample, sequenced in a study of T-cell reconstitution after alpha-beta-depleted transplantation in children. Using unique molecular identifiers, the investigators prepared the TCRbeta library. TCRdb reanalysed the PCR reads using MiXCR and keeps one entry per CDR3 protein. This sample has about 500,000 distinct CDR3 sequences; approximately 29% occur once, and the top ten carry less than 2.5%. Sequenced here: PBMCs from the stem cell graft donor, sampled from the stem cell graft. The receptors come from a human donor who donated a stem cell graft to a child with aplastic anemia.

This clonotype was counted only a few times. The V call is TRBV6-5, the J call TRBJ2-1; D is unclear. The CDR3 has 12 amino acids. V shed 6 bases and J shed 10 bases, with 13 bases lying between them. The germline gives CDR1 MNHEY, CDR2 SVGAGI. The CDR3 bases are TGTGCCAGCAGCCGAACAAGTCTGGAGCAGTTCTTC. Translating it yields CASSRTSLEQFF.

Here the CDR3 reads CASSPNSGGSGSPLHF. As DNA, the CDR3 is TGTGCCAGCTCACCTAACTCGGGAGGGTCTGGTTCACCCCTCCACTTT. The chain is built from TRBV18 and TRBJ1-6; D is undetermined. Germline CDR1 and CDR2: KGHSH and LQKENI. The CDR3 has 16 residues. V was shortened by 3 bases and J by 9 bases, with 18 bases between the two germline ends.

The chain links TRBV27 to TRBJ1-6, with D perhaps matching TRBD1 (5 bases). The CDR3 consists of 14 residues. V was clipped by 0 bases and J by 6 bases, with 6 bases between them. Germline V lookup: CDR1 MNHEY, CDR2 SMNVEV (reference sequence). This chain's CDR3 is CASSLSDSNSPLHF. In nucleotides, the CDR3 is TGTGCCAGCAGTTTATCAGACAGTAATTCACCCCTCCACTTT.

The CDR3 protein is CASSPSWGRNTEAFF. The CDR3 bases are TGTGCCAGCAGCCCCAGTTGGGGGCGGAACACTGAAGCTTTCTTT. V gene TRBV9 combines with J gene TRBJ1-1; perhaps TRBD1 as D (6 bases). The CDR3 is made up of 15 amino acids. The germline gives CDR1 SGDLS, CDR2 YYNGEE. The V end lost 4 bases, the J end lost 1 base, and 14 bases lay between the germline ends.

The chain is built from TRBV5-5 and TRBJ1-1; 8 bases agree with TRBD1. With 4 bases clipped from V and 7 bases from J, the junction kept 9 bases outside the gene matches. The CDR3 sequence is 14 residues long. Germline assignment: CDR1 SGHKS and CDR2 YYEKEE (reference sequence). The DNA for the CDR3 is TGTGCCAGCAGCGATGAGGACAGGGTTTTTGAAGCTTTCTTT. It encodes CASSDEDRVFEAFF.

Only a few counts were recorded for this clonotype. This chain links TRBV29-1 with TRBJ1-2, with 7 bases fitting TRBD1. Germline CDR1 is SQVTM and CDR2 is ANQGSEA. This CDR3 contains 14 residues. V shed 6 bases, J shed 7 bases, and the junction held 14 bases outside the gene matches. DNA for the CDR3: TGCAGCGTCGCATTAGGGACAGCAGTCGGTGGCTACACCTTC. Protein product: CSVALGTAVGGYTF.

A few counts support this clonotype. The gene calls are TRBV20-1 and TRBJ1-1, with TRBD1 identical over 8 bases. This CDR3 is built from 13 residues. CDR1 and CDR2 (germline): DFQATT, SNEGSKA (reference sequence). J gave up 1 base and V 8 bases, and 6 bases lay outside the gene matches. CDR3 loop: CSPPGQENTEAFF. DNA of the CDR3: TGCAGTCCCCCGGGACAGGAGAACACTGAAGCTTTCTTT.

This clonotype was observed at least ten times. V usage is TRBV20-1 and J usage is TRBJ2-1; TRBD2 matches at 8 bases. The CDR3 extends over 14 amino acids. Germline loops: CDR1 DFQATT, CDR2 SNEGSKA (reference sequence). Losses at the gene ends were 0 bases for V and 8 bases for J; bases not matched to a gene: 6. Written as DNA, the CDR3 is TGCAGTGCTAGAGAAGGAGCGGGAGTCCATGAGCAGTTCTTC. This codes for CSAREGAGVHEQFF.

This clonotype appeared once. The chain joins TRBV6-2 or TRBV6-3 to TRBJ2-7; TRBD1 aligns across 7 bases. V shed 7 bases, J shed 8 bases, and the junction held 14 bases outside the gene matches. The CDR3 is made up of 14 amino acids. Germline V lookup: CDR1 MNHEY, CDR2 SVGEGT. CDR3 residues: CASNEGARVIKQYF. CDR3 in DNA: TGTGCCAGCAATGAGGGGGCCAGGGTGATCAAGCAGTACTTC.

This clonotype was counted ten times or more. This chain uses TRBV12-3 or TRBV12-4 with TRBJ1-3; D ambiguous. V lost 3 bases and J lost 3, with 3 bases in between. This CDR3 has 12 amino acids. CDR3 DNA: TGTGCCAGCAGTTTGGGTGGAAACACCATATATTTT. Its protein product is CASSLGGNTIYF.

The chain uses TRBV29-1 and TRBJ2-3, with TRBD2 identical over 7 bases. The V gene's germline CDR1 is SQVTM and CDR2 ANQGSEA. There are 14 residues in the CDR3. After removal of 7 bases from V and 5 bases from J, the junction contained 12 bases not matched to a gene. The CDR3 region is CSGIPAGVGDTQYF. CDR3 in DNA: TGCAGCGGTATACCGGCGGGAGTCGGAGATACGCAGTATTTT.

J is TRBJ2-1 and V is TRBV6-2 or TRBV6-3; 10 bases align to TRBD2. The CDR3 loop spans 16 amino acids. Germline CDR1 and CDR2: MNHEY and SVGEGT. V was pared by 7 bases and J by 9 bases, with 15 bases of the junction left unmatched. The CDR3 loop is CASIKTASGSNGEQFF. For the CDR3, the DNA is TGTGCCAGCATCAAGACAGCTAGCGGGAGTAACGGTGAGCAGTTCTTC.

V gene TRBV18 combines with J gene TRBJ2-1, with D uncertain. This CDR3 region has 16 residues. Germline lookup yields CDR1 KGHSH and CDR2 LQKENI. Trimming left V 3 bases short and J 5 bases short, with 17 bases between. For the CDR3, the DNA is TGTGCCAGCTCACCGCCCGGAGTCAGCCTTAACAATGAGCAGTTCTTC. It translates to CASSPPGVSLNNEQFF.

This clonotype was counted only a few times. CDR3 protein: CASSESGNSYNEQFF. The CDR3, as DNA: TGTGCCAGCAGTGAATCAGGTAACTCCTACAATGAGCAGTTCTTC. The rearrangement links TRBV6-1 to TRBJ2-1, with D unresolved. The germline gives CDR1 MNHNS, CDR2 SASEGT. With 2 bases removed from V and 0 bases from J, the gap between germline ends came to 8 bases. The length of the CDR3 is 15 residues.

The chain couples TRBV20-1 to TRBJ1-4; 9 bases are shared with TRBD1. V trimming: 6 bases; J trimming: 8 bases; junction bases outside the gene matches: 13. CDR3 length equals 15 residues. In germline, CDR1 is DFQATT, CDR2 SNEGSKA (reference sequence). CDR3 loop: CSAGNRGLMGEKLFF. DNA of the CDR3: TGCAGTGCAGGGAACAGGGGGCTTATGGGGGAAAAACTGTTTTTT.

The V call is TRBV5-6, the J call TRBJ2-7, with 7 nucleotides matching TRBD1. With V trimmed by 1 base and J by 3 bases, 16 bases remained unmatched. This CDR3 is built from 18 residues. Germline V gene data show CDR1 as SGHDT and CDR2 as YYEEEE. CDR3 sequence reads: CASSLPWKVLGQYYEQYV. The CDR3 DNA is TGTGCCAGCAGCTTGCCATGGAAGGTTTTGGGACAGTACTACGAGCAGTACGTC.

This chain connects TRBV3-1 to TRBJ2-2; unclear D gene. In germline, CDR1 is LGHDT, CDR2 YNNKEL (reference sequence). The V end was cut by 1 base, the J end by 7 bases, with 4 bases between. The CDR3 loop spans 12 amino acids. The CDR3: CASSQVDGELFF. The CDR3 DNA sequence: TGTGCCAGCAGCCAAGTCGACGGGGAGCTGTTTTTT.

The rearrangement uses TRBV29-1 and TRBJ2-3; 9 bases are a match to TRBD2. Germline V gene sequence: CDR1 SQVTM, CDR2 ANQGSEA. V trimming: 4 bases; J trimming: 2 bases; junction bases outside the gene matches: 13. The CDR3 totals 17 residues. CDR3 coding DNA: TGCAGCGTTGTGAATTGGGAGACTAGCGGCTCCACAGATACGCAGTATTTT. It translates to CSVVNWETSGSTDTQYF.

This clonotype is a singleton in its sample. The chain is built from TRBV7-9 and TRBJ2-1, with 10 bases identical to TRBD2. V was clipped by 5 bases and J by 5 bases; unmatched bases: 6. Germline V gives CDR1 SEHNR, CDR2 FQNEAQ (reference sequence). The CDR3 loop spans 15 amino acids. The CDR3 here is CASSPGTSANNEQFF. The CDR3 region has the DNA TGTGCCAGCAGCCCAGGGACTAGCGCCAACAATGAGCAGTTCTTC.

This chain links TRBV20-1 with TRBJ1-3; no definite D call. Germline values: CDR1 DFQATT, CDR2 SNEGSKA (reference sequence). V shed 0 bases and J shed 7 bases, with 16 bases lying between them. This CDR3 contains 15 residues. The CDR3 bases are TGCAGTGCTAGAGATCAGCGGGTCATGAGGAACACCATATATTTT. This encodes CSARDQRVMRNTIYF.

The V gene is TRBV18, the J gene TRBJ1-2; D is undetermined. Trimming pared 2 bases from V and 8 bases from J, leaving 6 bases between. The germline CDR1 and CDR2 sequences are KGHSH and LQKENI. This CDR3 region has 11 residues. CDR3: CASSPEAGYTF. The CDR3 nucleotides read TGTGCCAGCTCACCAGAGGCCGGCTACACCTTC.

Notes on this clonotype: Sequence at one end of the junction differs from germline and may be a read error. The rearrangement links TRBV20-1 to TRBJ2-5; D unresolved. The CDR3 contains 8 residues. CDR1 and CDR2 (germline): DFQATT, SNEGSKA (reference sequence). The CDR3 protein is CSASHMRF. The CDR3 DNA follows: TGCAGTGCTAGCCACATGAGGTTC.